The present TCR beta chain was sequenced within a study of Ad26.COV2.S vaccination and SARS-CoV-2 variants (dated by TCRdb to about 2021). About the study as a whole: Donors in the vaccine arm were drawn from COV1001, a phase I-IIa trial of Ad26.COV2.S in healthy adults that was multicentre, randomized, double-blind and placebo-controlled. TCRbeta repertoire sequencing served as the tool for gauging how specific and how broad the SARS-CoV-2-reactive T cell receptors were following Ad26.COV2.S vaccination. Ad26.COV2.S was given intramuscularly at 5x10^10 or 1x10^11 viral particles, as a single shot or as two shots 56 days apart. A total of some 30 samples were included in the TCR-sequenced set, comprising around 19 Ad26.COV2.S vaccine recipients, 5 placebo recipients and 8 SARS-CoV-2 convalescent individuals. Investigators did not know the trial group allocation while performing experiments and assessing outcomes. Trial participants were randomized into five groups of five: low-dose or high-dose Ad26.COV2.S given once or twice, or placebo on both occasions.

V is clipped by 0 bases and J by 2 bases, and the sequence between their germline boundaries is 10 bases long. CDR1 and CDR2 (SGDLS, YYNGEE) derive from the germline V gene. Taken from cysteine to phenylalanine, the CDR3 has 15 residues. Only the CDR3 portion is preserved as DNA: 45 bases, with reading frame beginning at the first base. The immunoSEQ Assay was used to sequence TCRbeta CDR3 regions. After extraction, genomic DNA underwent amplification by bias-controlled multiplex PCR, followed by high-throughput sequencing. On the study's bioinformatics: To quantify the absolute abundance of every unique TCRbeta CDR3 region, sequences were collapsed and filtered. T cell fraction was estimated by normalizing TCRbeta template counts to usable DNA, which was measured by amplifying reference genes present in all nucleated cells. Repertoire TCRs were annotated as SARS-CoV-2-specific by exact matching of V gene, CDR3 amino acid sequence and J gene to a known reactive TCR set. The reference SARS-CoV-2 TCR set was derived from MIRA and filtered for enrichment in COVID-19-positive ImmuneCODE repertoires, a step that removed public or cross-reactive TCRs. Based on the MIRA antigens, annotated TCRs were further analysed at the level of specific ORF or position within ORF. Depth was the summed frequency of annotated unique rearrangements, while breadth was defined as annotated unique rearrangements over total unique productive rearrangements. Two-sided Wilcoxon rank-sum tests were applied when comparing TCR breadth between groups. Not all clones reach the TCRdb copy of this immuneACCESS table, which keeps in-frame sequences only. Checked studies attribute under half of the gap to unresolved V genes and leave the rest unexplained. V and J calls and clone size are copied from that table; D and trimming were computed from the DNA. For this sample there are some 420,000 clones; roughly 90% appear just once. The ten largest clones add up to less than 4.5% of the sample.

About this clone itself: What antigen it recognizes has not been identified. The record has no base qualities; no much larger clone is one base away.

The study at large found these results: According to the authors, total T cell responses may have been underestimated by the TCR breadth and depth analyses. The study was not powered for comparison of responses between vaccine doses or regimens. Vaccine and placebo recipients had comparable non-spike TCR breadth, which fits with the vaccine containing only spike. Higher spike-specific TCR breadth was observed in Ad26.COV2.S recipients than in placebo recipients (P = 0.0014). Substantial breadth of spike-specific CD8+ and CD4+ T cell responses was reported after vaccination.

The treatment or condition label, as the study defines it: some 20 received Ad26.COV2.S at low or high dose, single or two shots; about 5 received placebo; per-sample allocation not given. For vaccine and placebo recipients, the sequenced repertoires came from samples collected on day 63 after the first injection. Between 29 July and 7 August 2020, Cohort 1b enrolled around 24 adults aged 18-55 years at one site in Boston, USA. Ad26.COV2.S consisted of a replication-incompetent adenovirus type 26 vector by which a prefusion-stabilized SARS-CoV-2 spike protein from the original Wuhan strain was expressed.

This receptor was identified in a person between 18 and 65 years old who received the Ad26.COV2.S COVID-19 vaccine or a placebo. The sample was peripheral blood, taken in a trial of Ad26.COV2.S vaccine versus placebo. The sequence joins TRBV9 to TRBJ2-3, with no D gene named confidently. The nucleotides read TGTGCCAGCAGCGTAGATCTGACGTCCACAGATACGCAGTATTTT. It codes for CASSVDLTSTDTQYF. With all but the CDR3 taken from the reference TRBV9 and TRBJ2-3 genes, the full variable domain is: DSGVTQTPKHLITATGQRVTLRCSPRSGDLSVYWYQQSLDQGLQFLIQYYNGEERAKGNILERFSAQQFPDLHSELNLSSLELGDSALYFCASSVDLTSTDTQYFGPGTRLTVL.